These 11 T cell receptor beta chains came from one sample sequenced in a study of technical replicates of blood from a handful of donors. Generated by immunoSEQ multiplex PCR, the TCRdb table keeps only in-frame clones and is missing some. Altogether tens of thousands of clones are present, approximately 94% being singletons, with the ten largest covering less than 0.4%. Sequencing was carried out using T cells isolated from PBMCs. The receptors were gathered from a human donor in good health.

The rearrangement links TRBV9 to TRBJ2-7, with no clear D. The CDR3 has 13 residues. Trimming took 0 bases from V and 6 from J, leaving 10 bases between them. Germline-derived CDR1 and CDR2 are SGDLS and YYNGEE. For the CDR3, the DNA is TGTGCCAGCAGCGTAGCTAGTTTGGGCGAGCAGTACTTC. Translated, it gives CASSVASLGEQYF. Drawing the rest from reference TRBV9 and TRBJ2-7, the complete variable domain is DSGVTQTPKHLITATGQRVTLRCSPRSGDLSVYWYQQSLDQGLQFLIQYYNGEERAKGNILERFSAQQFPDLHSELNLSSLELGDSALYFCASSVASLGEQYFGPGTRLTVT.

This chain joins TRBV7-3 and TRBJ2-1, with a weak D call TRBD2 (6 bases). CDR3 length equals 15 residues. The V end lost 2 bases, the J end lost 6 bases, and 14 bases lay between the germline ends. Germline CDR1 and CDR2: SGHTA and FQGTGA. CDR3 loop: CASSLAGYFGNEQFF. For the CDR3, the DNA is TGTGCCAGCAGCTTAGCGGGGTATTTTGGCAATGAGCAGTTCTTC. Drawing the rest from reference TRBV7-3 and TRBJ2-1, the complete variable domain is GAGVSQTPSNKVTEKGKYVELRCDPISGHTALYWYRQSLGQGPEFLIYFQGTGAADDSGLPNDRFFAVRPEGSVSTLKIQRTERGDSAVYLCASSLAGYFGNEQFFGPGTRLTVL.

The V call is TRBV5-1, the J call TRBJ2-1; D uncertain. CDR3 length: 12 residues. V was trimmed by 0 bases and J by 7 bases, leaving 5 bases between them. The germline gives CDR1 SGHRS, CDR2 YFSETQ. The CDR3 protein is CASSLALNEQFF. Written as DNA, the CDR3 is TGCGCCAGCAGCTTGGCACTAAATGAGCAGTTCTTC.

This CDR3 is CASSEKGAENIQYF. The CDR3 DNA sequence: TGTGCCAGCAGTGAAAAGGGGGCTGAAAACATTCAGTACTTC. V usage is TRBV2 and J usage is TRBJ2-4, with 7 bases matching TRBD1. Germline CDR1 SNHLY, CDR2 FYNNEI. J gave up 5 bases and V 2 bases, and 3 bases lay outside the gene matches. CDR3 length: 14 residues. Variable domain in full (rest from reference TRBV2 and TRBJ2-4): EPEVTQTPSHQVTQMGQEVILRCVPISNHLYFYWYRQILGQKVEFLVSFYNNEISEKSEIFDDQFSVERPDGSNFTLKIRSTKLEDSAMYFCASSEKGAENIQYFGAGTRLSVL.

The CDR3 reads CAIGGEYEQYF. In nucleotides, the CDR3 is TGTGCCATCGGAGGGGAGTACGAGCAGTACTTC. This chain connects TRBV10-3 to TRBJ2-7; perhaps TRBD2 as D (6 bases). The germline V gene encodes CDR1 ENHRY and CDR2 SYGVKD. The CDR3 has 11 amino acids. V dropped 8 bases and J dropped 4 bases, with 9 bases sitting between them.

This CDR3 is CASSIGGRDNTEAFF. For the CDR3, the DNA is TGTGCCAGCAGTATAGGGGGTCGTGATAACACTGAAGCTTTCTTT. The rearrangement uses TRBV28 and TRBJ1-1; TRBD1 might be the D (6 bases). Germline V gives CDR1 MDHEN, CDR2 SYDVKM. The V gene lost 5 bases and the J gene lost 2 bases, with 15 bases spanning the gap. The CDR3 covers 15 residues.

The CDR3 sequence is CASSTDSGRGYEQFF. The CDR3 coding sequence is TGTGCCAGCAGTACCGATAGCGGGAGGGGGTATGAGCAGTTCTTC. The rearrangement links TRBV7-2 to TRBJ2-1; TRBD2 aligns across 11 bases. Germline V lookup: CDR1 SGHTA, CDR2 FQGNSA. V was clipped by 6 bases and J by 8 bases; unmatched bases: 9. The CDR3 has 15 amino acids.

This clone was counted a single time. The J gene is TRBJ1-5, the V gene TRBV6-5, with 9 bases fitting TRBD1. CDR1 and CDR2 (germline): MNHEY, SVGAGI. The CDR3 has 13 amino acids. V was pared by 5 bases and J by 11 bases, with 7 bases of the junction left unmatched. The CDR3 is CASSETGGTTQHF. CDR3 bases: TGTGCCAGCAGTGAAACAGGGGGCACGACCCAGCATTTT.

This chain uses TRBV27 with TRBJ1-2; D may be TRBD1 (5 bases). CDR1 is MNHEY, CDR2 SMNVEV, per germline (reference sequence). Between the trimmed V and J ends, which lost 3 bases and 0 bases, there was a span of 8 bases. The CDR3 spans 14 residues. CDR3 coding DNA: TGTGCCAGCAGTTTGGGAGGGGCTAACTATGGCTACACCTTC. It encodes CASSLGGANYGYTF.

The rearrangement joins TRBV6-5 to TRBJ1-2, with a tentative D call TRBD1 (5 bases). The CDR3 length is 14 residues. Deletions cut 2 bases from V and 5 bases from J, with 12 bases between. CDR1 is MNHEY and CDR2 is SVGAGI in the germline V gene. This CDR3 reads CASSYEMGGYGYTF. The CDR3 DNA follows: TGTGCCAGCAGTTACGAAATGGGGGGTTATGGCTACACCTTC.

The genes are TRBV19 and TRBJ1-4, with 7 bases aligning to TRBD1. The trim removed 9 bases at V and 5 bases at J, leaving 6 bases unmatched. This CDR3 contains 13 residues. Germline assignment: CDR1 LNHDA and CDR2 SQIVND (reference sequence). The CDR3 bases are TGTGCCAGCCAAGGACAGGCGAATGAAAAACTGTTTTTT. Translation: CASQGQANEKLFF.